This T cell receptor beta chain was identified during a study of identical twins. Findings of the study overall: Twins' excess sharing was less marked for out-of-frame beta sequences. While abundant cord blood beta clonotypes carried fewer insertions, memory repertoires showed no such pattern.

The CDR3 runs to 16 residues. The germline V and J ends were trimmed by 5 bases and 2 bases, with 16 bases remaining between them. A template switching step contributed a universal primer site, while unique molecular identifiers were present in the cDNA. MiXCR, run by TCRdb on the 5' RACE reads, gives a single entry per CDR3 protein. Among a few hundred thousand distinct CDR3 sequences listed, nearly 10% were seen once. This clonotype has at least ten counts. Its target is not known. These records were also assigned to another study, of yellow fever vaccine responses in identical twins.

The chain couples TRBV12-3 or TRBV12-4 to TRBJ1-5, with D possibly matching TRBD1 (5 bases). Sequenced input: PBMCs. The origin of this receptor is a woman aged 18-29 years in good health. In DNA, the CDR3 is TGTGCCAGCAGTCTTGGGGGATTGGGGGGCAATCAGCCCCAGCATTTT. Translating it yields CASSLGGLGGNQPQHF.